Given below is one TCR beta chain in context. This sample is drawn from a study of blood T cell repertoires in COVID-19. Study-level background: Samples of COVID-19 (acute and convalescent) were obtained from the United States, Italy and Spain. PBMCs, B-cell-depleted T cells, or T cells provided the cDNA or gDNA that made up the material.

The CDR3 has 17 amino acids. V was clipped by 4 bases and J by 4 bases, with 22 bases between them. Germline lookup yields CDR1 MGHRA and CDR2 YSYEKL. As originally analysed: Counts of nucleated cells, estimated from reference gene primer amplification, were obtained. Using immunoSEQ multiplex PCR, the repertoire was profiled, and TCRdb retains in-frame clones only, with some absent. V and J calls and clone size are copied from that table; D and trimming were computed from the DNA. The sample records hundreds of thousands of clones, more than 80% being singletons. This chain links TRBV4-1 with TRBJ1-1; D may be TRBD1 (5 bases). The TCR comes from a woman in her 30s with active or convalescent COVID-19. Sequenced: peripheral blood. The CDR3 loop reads CASSLTPPVGEGTEAFF. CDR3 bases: TGCGCCAGCAGCCTAACGCCCCCCGTAGGGGAGGGCACTGAAGCTTTCTTT.